This T cell receptor (beta chain) originates from a study of a mutant IDH1 vaccine in newly diagnosed glioma. Study-level information: Radiotherapy alone preceded vaccination by 4-6 weeks; alternatively, vaccination started with temozolomide cycles. Radiotherapy, temozolomide, or both had been given previously, and both were given to most.

Study-level points and caveats: Pseudoprogression apparently tracked independently of changes in top peripheral T cell clonotypes.

Time point denoted: week 47, end of study. Vaccine doses each comprised 300 ug of mutant IDH1 20-mer peptide, with topical imiquimod. Eight vaccinations reached patients in weeks 1, 3, 5, 7, 11, 15, 19 and 23. The assay was immunoSEQ multiplex PCR, and TCRdb's table has in-frame clones only and misses some. The data contain some 42,000 clones, roughly 80% of them singletons. Remarks on this clone: The antigen remains unidentified.

The CDR3 covers 17 residues. Trimming cost V 1 base and J 1 base; bases outside gene matches: 8. Germline-derived CDR1 and CDR2 are SQVTM and ANQGSEA. The chain links TRBV29-1 to TRBJ2-1, with 9 nucleotides matching TRBD2. This TCR derives from a man aged 18 to 30 with glioma. Some clones in this sample may be carry-over from other donors' samples. Material: PBMCs, obtained from a glioma patient whose treatment included an IDH1 peptide vaccine. Here the CDR3 DNA reads TGCAGCGTTGAAGCGGGGCCTAGCGGGACTTCCTACAATGAGCAGTTCTTC. Protein: CSVEAGPSGTSYNEQFF.